These 4 T cell receptor beta chains were all obtained from the same sample, sequenced in a study of shared clonotypes between healthy human individuals. Assay used: immunoSEQ multiplex PCR; TCRdb lists only in-frame clones, some missing. The sample contains about half a million clones, roughly 80% of which appear only once. Specimen: PBMCs. These receptor sequences come from a woman in her 40s in good health. Some clones in this sample may be carry-over from other donors' samples.

The chain combines TRBV18 with TRBJ2-6; D remains unclear. Germline values: CDR1 KGHSH, CDR2 LQKENI. This CDR3 is 15 amino acids long. Trimming took off 3 bases at V and 2 bases at J, with 8 bases between the two ends. CDR3 loop: CASSPSATGANVLTF. The CDR3 DNA sequence: TGTGCCAGCTCACCTTCCGCAACTGGGGCCAACGTCCTGACTTTC.

Points on this clone: This likely stems from a read error, as it lies one base from a far larger clone. Within the sample, other DNA sequences also encode this same CDR3. V is TRBV4-3 and J is TRBJ1-2, with a tentative D call TRBD1 (5 bases). Looked up from germline, CDR1 is LGHNA and CDR2 is YSLEER. The V gene lost 3 bases and the J gene lost 5 bases, with 22 bases spanning the gap. This CDR3 has 17 amino acids. This chain's CDR3 is CASSHIPTGVMGYGYTF. The CDR3 DNA is TGCGCCAGCAGCCACATCCCGACGGGGGTTATGGGGTATGGCTACACCTTC.

A note on this clone: A far more abundant clone sits one base away, making this likely a read error. The rearrangement uses TRBV11-1 and TRBJ2-5; weak D call: TRBD1 (5 bases). The germline V and J ends were trimmed by 5 bases and 7 bases, with 14 bases remaining between them. The CDR3 has 13 residues. The germline V gene encodes CDR1 SGHAT and CDR2 FQDESV (reference sequence). CDR3 coding DNA: TGTGCCAGCAGCGCTCGGACATCGGGGACCCAGTACTTC. The encoded protein is CASSARTSGTQYF.

CDR3 residues: CASSPGFAGANVLTF. The CDR3 nucleotides read TGTGCCAGCTCACCAGGGTTTGCCGGGGCCAACGTCCTGACTTTC. This sequence joins TRBV18 and TRBJ2-6; D call uncertain. The CDR3 has 15 amino acids. Germline CDR1 KGHSH, CDR2 LQKENI. V lost 2 bases to trimming and J lost 4 bases, with 9 bases between them.